Described below is a single T cell receptor beta chain sequence and its context. The data derive from a study of monozygotic twins with inflammatory bowel disease. Using the 5' RACE reads, TCRdb records one entry per CDR3 protein without DNA. Recorded for this sample: approximately 420,000 distinct CDR3 sequences. The germline CDR1 and CDR2 sequences are SGHTA and FQGTGA. The CDR3 is 16 residues long. The sequence was collected from a human donor with ulcerative colitis or Crohn's disease, or a healthy co-twin of an affected twin (not recorded which). The material sequenced was blood. The chain has TRBV7-3 and TRBJ2-1; TCRdb names TRBD1, which stays unverified in the absence of DNA. CDR3: CASSTRGQGDMDEQFF.